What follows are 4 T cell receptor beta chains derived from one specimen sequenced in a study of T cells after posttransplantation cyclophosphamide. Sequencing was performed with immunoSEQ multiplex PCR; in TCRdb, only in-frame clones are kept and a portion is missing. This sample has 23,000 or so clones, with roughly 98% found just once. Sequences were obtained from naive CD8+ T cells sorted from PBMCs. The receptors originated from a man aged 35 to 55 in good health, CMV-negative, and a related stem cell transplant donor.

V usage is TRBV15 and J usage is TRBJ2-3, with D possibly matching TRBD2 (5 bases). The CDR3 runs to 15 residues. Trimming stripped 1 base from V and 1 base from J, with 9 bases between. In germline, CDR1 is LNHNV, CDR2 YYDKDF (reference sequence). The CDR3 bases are TGTGCCACCAGCAGAGTGCCCGGGGGCACAGATACGCAGTATTTT. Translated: CATSRVPGGTDTQYF.

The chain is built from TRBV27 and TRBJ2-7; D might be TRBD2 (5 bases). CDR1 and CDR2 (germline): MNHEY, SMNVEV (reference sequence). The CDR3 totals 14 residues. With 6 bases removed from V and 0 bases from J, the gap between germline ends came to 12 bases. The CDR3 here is CASRAGSSSYEQYF. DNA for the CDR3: TGTGCCAGCAGGGCGGGCTCCTCCTCCTACGAGCAGTACTTC.

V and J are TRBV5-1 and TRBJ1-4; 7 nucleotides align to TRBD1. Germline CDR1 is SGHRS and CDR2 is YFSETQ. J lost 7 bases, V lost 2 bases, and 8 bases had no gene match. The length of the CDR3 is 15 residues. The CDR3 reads CASSFRTGRGEKLFF. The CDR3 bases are TGCGCCAGCAGCTTTAGGACAGGTAGAGGTGAAAAACTGTTTTTT.

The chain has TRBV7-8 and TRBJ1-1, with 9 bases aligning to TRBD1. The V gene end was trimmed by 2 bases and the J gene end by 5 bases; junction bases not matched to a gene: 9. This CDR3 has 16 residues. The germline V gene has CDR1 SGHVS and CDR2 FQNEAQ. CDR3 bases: TGTGCCAGCAGCTTACTTTATGTAGGACAGGGGACTGAAGCTTTCTTT. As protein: CASSLLYVGQGTEAFF.